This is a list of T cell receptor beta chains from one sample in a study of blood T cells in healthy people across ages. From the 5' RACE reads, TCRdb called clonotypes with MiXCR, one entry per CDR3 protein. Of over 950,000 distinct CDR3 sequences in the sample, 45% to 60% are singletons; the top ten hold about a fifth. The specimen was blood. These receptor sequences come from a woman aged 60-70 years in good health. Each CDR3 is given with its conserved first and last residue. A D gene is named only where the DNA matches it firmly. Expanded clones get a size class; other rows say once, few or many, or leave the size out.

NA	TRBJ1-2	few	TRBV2	TGTGCCAGCAACCTCTCACCGAACTCCTATGGCTACACCTTC	CASNLSPNSYGYTF
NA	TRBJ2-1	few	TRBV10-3	TGTGCCATCAGTGAGTTGGGCTACAATGAGCAGTTCTTC	CAISELGYNEQFF
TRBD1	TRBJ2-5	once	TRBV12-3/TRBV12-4	TGTGCCAGCAGTTTAGACCGGACAGGAATGGATCAGTACTTC	CASSLDRTGMDQYF
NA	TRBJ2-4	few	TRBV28	TGTGCCAGCAGTCTATACGTTGGAAACATTCAGTACTTC	CASSLYVGNIQYF
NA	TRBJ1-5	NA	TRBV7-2	TGTGCCAGCAGCTTCACCCACAAACAGCCCCAGCATTTT	CASSFTHKQPQHF
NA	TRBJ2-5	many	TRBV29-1	TGCAGCGTTGTTCAGCGAGAGACCCAGTACTTC	CSVVQRETQYF
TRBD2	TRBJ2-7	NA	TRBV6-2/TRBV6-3	TGTGCCAGCAGTTACTCGCGGGGGTCCTACGAGCAGTACTTC	CASSYSRGSYEQYF
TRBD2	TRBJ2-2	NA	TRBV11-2	TGTGCCAGCAGCTTAGATCGTCTAGCGGAGTACACCGGGGAGCTGTTTTTT	CASSLDRLAEYTGELFF
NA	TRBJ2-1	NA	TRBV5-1	TGCGCCAGCAGCCCACCCCTCTTGGGGGACTACAATGAGCAGTTCTTC	CASSPPLLGDYNEQFF
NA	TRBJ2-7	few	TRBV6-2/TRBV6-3	TGTGCCAGCAGTTACTACGGTAGGACCTACGAGCAGTACTTC	CASSYYGRTYEQYF
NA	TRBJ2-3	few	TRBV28	TGTGCCAGCCTGACGCAGGGAAGGATAGATACGCAGTATTTT	CASLTQGRIDTQYF
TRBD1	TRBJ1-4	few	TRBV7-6	TGTGCCAGCAGCCCAGGGACAGATGAAAAACTGTTTTTT	CASSPGTDEKLFF
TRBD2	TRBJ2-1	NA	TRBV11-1	TGTGCCAGCAGCTCCCAGCGGGGAAGCTCCTACAATGAGCAGTTCTTC	CASSSQRGSSYNEQFF
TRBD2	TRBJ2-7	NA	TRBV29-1	TGCAGTGTATCAGTTGGGGGGGTTTACAATGAGCAGTACTTC	CSVSVGGVYNEQYF
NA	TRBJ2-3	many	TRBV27	TGTGCCAGCAGTTTATCGCTCACAGATACGCAGTATTTT	CASSLSLTDTQYF
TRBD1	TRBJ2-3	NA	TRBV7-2	TGTGCCAGCAGCCGCGACAGGGGGGGTAGTAGAGATACGCAGTATTTT	CASSRDRGGSRDTQYF
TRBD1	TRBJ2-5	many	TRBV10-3	TGTGCCATCAGTGAGTGGACAGGGGGAGAGACCCAGTACTTC	CAISEWTGGETQYF
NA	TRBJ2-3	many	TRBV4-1	TGCGCCAGCAGCCGTTGGACTCTTGGGCCAGATACGCAGTATTTT	CASSRWTLGPDTQYF
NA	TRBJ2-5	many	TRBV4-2	TGTGCCAGCAGCCAAGCGGCGGTAGTGGAGGAGACCCAGTACTTC	CASSQAAVVEETQYF
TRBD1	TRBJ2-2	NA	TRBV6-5	TGTGCCAGCAGTTACGACAGGGTTCCCGGGGAGCTGTTTTTT	CASSYDRVPGELFF
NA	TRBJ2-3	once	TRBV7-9	TGTGCCGACACCGGGACACACACAGATACGCAGTATTTT	CADTGTHTDTQYF
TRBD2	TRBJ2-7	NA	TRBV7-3	TGTGCCAGCAGCCGAAGCCCCAGCGGGAGTAGGAATGAGCAGTACTTC	CASSRSPSGSRNEQYF
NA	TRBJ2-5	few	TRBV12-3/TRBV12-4	TGTGCCAGCAGTTGGCAGGGGAGGGAGACCCAGTACTTC	CASSWQGRETQYF
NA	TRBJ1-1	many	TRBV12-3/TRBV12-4	TGTGCCAGCAGTCCCGGACAGTATGAAGCTTTCTTT	CASSPGQYEAFF
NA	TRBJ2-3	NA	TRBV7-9	TGTGCCAGCAGCTTAGCTGTGGGGGGTTTCACAGATACGCAGTATTTT	CASSLAVGGFTDTQYF
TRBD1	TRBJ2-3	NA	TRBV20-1	TGCAGTGCTAGGTGGAAAGGGACAGCTACAGATACGCAGTATTTT	CSARWKGTATDTQYF
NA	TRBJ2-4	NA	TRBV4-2	TGTGCCAGCAGCCAAGATCTCGCCTGGATGAACATTCAGTACTTC	CASSQDLAWMNIQYF
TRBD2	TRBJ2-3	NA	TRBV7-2	TGTGCCAGCAGCTTAGAAGGGACTAGCCTAGTGGCAGATACGCAGTATTTT	CASSLEGTSLVADTQYF
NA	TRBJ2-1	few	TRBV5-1	TGCGCCAGCAGCTTTACAGGGGAGGGTTACAATGAGCAGTTCTTC	CASSFTGEGYNEQFF
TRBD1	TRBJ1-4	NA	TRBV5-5	TGTGCCAGCAGCTTGCTGGCAGGGGGCCAAGTAAAACTGTTTTTT	CASSLLAGGQVKLFF
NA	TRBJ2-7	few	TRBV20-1	TGCAGTGCTAGACCGACTAGTGCCTACGAGCAGTACTTC	CSARPTSAYEQYF
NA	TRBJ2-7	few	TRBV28	TGTGCCAGCACTCCGGGCAGGAGAAGCTACGAGCAGTACTTC	CASTPGRRSYEQYF
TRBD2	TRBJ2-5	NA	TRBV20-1	TGCAGTGCTAGAGACTACGTACGCGGGGGAGAGACCCAGTACTTC	CSARDYVRGGETQYF
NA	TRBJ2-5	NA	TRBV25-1	TGTGCCAGCAGAGCGAATTCTTTGGAGACCCAGTACTTC	CASRANSLETQYF
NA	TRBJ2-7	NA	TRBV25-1	TGTGCCAGCAGTGAAGACCGAACGTCCTACGAGCAGTACTTC	CASSEDRTSYEQYF
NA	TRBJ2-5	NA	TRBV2	TGTGCCAGCAGGCCTTCCCCGTTGGAGCAGTACTTC	CASRPSPLEQYF
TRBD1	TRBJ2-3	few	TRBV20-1	TGCAGTGCGTCGGACAGGGGGCAAACAGATACGCAGTATTTT	CSASDRGQTDTQYF
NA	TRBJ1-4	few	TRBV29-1	TGCAGCGCCGGGACGGACTCAAATGAAAAACTGTTTTTT	CSAGTDSNEKLFF
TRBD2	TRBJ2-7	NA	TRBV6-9	TGTGCCAGCAGTTCCGGTCTAGCGGGAGTCTGGGTCGAGCAGTACTTC	CASSSGLAGVWVEQYF
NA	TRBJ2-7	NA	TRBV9	TGTGCCAGCAGCGTACAGCCGGGGAGTTCCTACGAGCAGTACTTC	CASSVQPGSSYEQYF
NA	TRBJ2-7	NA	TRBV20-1	TGCAGTGCTAGTTCTAGCGAGGCCAATGGGCAGTACTTC	CSASSSEANGQYF
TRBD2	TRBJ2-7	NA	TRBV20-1	TGCAGTGCTTTCCTCCTTAGCGGGGAAGCGACCTACGAGCAGTACTTC	CSAFLLSGEATYEQYF
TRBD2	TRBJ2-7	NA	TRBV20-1	TGCAGTGCTAGAGCCCAGCTAGCGGGACCCGACGAGCAGTACTTC	CSARAQLAGPDEQYF
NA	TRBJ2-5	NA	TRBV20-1	TGCAGTGAAAGGGCGGGTCGGGAGACCCAGTACTTC	CSERAGRETQYF
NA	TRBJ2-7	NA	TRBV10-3	TGTGCCACGAGGGGGAGAGTCGAGCAGTACTTC	CATRGRVEQYF
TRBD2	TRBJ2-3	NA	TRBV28	TGTGCCAGCAGGCGGAGCGGGGGCACAGATACGCAGTATTTT	CASRRSGGTDTQYF
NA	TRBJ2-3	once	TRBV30	TGTGCCTGGAGCGAGGGATGGGGGGAGGGCACAGATACGCAGTATTTT	CAWSEGWGEGTDTQYF
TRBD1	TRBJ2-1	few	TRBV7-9	TGTGCCAGCAGCCCAAGACAGGGGGGGTTCGATGAGCAGTTCTTC	CASSPRQGGFDEQFF
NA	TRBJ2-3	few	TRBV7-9	TGTGCCAGCAGCCCTGGACCGGCTATTGGGGGAGATACGCAGTATTTT	CASSPGPAIGGDTQYF